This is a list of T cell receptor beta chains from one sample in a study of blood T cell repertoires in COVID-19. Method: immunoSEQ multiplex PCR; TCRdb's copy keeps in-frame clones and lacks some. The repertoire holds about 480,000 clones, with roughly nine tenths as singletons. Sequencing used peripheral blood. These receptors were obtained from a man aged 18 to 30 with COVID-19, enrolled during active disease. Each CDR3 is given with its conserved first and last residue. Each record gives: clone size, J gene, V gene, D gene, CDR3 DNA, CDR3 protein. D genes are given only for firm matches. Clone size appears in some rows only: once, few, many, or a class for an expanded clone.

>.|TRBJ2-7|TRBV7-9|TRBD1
TGTGCCAGCACAGGACAGGGAGGTCCCTACGAGCAGTACTTC
CASTGQGGPYEQYF
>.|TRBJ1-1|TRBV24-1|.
TGTGCCACCAGTAAGTCCGGGGGGGGAACTGAAGCTTTCTTT
CATSKSGGGTEAFF
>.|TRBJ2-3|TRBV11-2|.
TGTGCCAGCAGCAGGTCGAGGGATAACACAGATACGCAGTATTTT
CASSRSRDNTDTQYF
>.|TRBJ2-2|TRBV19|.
TGTGCCAGTAATATAGCCAAAAACACCGGGGAGCTGTTTTTT
CASNIAKNTGELFF
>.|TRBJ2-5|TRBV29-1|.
TGCAGCGTTGTCCTCAGGGAGACCCAGTACTTC
CSVVLRETQYF
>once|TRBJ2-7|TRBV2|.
TGTGCCAGCGGATCGGACGGGACTTACGAGCAGTACTTC
CASGSDGTYEQYF
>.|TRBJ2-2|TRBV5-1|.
TGCGCCAGCAGGTCGCGGGACCACACCGGGGAGCTGTTTTTT
CASRSRDHTGELFF
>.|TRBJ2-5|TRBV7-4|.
TGTGCCAGCAGCTTAAAAACGAGGTGTGCGGAGACCCAGTACTTC
CASSLKTRCAETQYF
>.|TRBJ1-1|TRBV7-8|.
TGTGCCAGCAGCTTAGAACCTATGAACACTGAAGCTTTCTTT
CASSLEPMNTEAFF
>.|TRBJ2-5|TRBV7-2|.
TGTGCCAGCCGGGGAGCAGGAAACCAAGAGACCCAGTACTTC
CASRGAGNQETQYF
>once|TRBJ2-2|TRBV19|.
TGTGCCAGTAGTATATCACCAGGGTCCGGGGAGCTGTTTTTT
CASSISPGSGELFF
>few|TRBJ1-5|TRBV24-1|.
TGTGCCACCAGTTTCGGGCAGGGAAATCAGCCCCAGCATTTT
CATSFGQGNQPQHF
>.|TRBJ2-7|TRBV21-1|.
TGTGCCAGCAGCAAAGTGGGCCGGTTAATCTACGAGCAGTACTTC
CASSKVGRLIYEQYF
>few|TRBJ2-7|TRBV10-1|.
TGCGCCAGCAGTGCCACAGGGTCCTACGAGCAGTACTTC
CASSATGSYEQYF
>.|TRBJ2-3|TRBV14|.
TGTGCCAGCAGCCCTTGGACAGTTAGCACAGATACGCAGTATTTT
CASSPWTVSTDTQYF
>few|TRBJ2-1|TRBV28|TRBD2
TGTGCCAGCAGTCCCAGACTAGCGGGATGGTGGCCTTACGGTGAGCAGTTCTTC
CASSPRLAGWWPYGEQFF
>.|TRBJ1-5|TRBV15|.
TGTGCCACCAGCAGACCACCGGGGGGGGATAGCAATCAGCCCCAGCATTTT
CATSRPPGGDSNQPQHF
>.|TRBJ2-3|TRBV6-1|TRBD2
TGTGCCAGCAGTGAACTCGGACTAGCGGGGAGCACAGATACGCAGTATTTT
CASSELGLAGSTDTQYF
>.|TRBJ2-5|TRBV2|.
TGTGCCAGCAGATTTGAACGGGAGACCCAGTACTTC
CASRFERETQYF
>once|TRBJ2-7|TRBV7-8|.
TGTGCCAGCAGCGCAGCGAGGAATACCTACGAGCAGTACTTC
CASSAARNTYEQYF
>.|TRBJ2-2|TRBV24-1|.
TGTGCCACCAGTGGCAAGACTAGTATTAACGGGGAGCTGTTTTTT
CATSGKTSINGELFF
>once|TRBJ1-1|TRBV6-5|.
TGTGCCAGCAGATCATGGGGGGTTGGCACTGAAGCTTTCTTT
CASRSWGVGTEAFF